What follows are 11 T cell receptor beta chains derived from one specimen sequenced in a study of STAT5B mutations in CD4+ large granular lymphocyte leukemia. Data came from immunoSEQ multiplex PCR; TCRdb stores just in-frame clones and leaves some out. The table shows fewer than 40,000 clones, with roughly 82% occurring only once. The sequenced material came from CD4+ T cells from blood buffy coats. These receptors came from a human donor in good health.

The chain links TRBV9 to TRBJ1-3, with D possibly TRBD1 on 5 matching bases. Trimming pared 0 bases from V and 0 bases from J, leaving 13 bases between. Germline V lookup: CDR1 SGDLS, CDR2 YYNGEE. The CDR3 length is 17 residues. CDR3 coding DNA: TGTGCCAGCAGCGTAGTCGCTGGGGGACTCTCTGGAAACACCATATATTTT. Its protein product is CASSVVAGGLSGNTIYF.

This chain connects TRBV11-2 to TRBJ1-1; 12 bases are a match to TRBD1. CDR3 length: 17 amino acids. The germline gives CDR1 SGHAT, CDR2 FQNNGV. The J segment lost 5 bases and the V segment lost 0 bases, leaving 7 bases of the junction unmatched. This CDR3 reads CASSLDGTGGVWTEAFF. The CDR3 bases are TGTGCCAGCAGCTTAGATGGGACAGGGGGCGTGTGGACTGAAGCTTTCTTT.

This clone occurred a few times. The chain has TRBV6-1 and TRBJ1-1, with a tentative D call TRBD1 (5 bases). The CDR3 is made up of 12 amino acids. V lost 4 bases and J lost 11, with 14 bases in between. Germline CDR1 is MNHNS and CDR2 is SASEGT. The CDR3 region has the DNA TGTGCCAGCAGTGGTGAGGGGTATTGGGCTTTCTTT. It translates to CASSGEGYWAFF.

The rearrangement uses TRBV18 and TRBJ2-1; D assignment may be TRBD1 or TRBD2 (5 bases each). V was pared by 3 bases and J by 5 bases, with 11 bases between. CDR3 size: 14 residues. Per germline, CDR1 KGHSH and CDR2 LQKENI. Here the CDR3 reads CASSPGTENNEQFF. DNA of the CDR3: TGTGCCAGCTCACCCGGGACGGAGAACAATGAGCAGTTCTTC.

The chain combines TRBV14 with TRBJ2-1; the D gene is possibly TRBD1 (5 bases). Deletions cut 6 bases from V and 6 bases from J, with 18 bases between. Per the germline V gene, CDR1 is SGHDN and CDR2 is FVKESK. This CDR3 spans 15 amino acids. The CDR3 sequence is CASRLGAGLSNEQFF. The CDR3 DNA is TGTGCCAGCAGATTGGGTGCAGGGCTCAGCAATGAGCAGTTCTTC.

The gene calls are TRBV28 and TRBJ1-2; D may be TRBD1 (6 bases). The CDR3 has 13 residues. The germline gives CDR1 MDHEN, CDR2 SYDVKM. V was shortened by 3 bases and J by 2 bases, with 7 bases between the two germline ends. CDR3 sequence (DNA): TGTGCCAGCAGTTTGGACAGAAACTATGGCTACACCTTC. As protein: CASSLDRNYGYTF.

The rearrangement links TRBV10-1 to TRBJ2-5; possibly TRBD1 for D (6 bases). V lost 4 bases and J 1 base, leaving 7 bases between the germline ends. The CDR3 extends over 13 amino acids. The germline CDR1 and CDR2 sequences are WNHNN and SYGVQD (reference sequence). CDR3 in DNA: TGCGCCAGCAGTGGACAGGCCCAAGAGACCCAGTACTTC. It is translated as CASSGQAQETQYF.

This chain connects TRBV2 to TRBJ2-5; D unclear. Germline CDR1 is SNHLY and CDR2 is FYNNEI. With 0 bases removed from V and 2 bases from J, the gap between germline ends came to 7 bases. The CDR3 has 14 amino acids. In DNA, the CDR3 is TGTGCCAGCAGTGAAGCTGGAGTTCAAGAGACCCAGTACTTC. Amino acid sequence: CASSEAGVQETQYF.

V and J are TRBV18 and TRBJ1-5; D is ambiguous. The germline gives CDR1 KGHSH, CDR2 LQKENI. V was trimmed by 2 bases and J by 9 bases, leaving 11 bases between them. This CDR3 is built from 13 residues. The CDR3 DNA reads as TGTGCCAGCTCACCAGTCCCGAATGGGCCCCAGCATTTT. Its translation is CASSPVPNGPQHF.

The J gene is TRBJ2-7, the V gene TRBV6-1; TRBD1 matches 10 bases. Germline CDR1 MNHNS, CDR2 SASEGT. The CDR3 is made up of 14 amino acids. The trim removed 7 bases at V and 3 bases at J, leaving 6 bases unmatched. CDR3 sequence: CASTPGQGVYEQYF. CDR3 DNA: TGTGCCAGCACTCCCGGACAGGGGGTCTACGAGCAGTACTTC.

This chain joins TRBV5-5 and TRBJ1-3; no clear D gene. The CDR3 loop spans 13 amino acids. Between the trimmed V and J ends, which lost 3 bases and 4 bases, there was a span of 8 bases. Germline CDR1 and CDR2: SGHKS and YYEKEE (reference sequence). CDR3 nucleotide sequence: TGTGCCAGCAGCTCCGCGGGCGGAAACACCATATATTTT. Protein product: CASSSAGGNTIYF.